This T cell receptor beta chain is drawn from a study of identical twins. MiXCR, run by TCRdb on the 5' RACE reads, gives a single entry per CDR3 protein. The profile covers 1.5 million to 2 million distinct CDR3 sequences, with under 35% appearing a single time and approximately 0.29% taken by the ten largest. This clonotype was observed a few times. The antigen is not known. The germline V gene encodes CDR1 SGHTA and CDR2 FQGNSA. Trimming cost V 5 bases and J 11 bases, with 18 bases left between them. This CDR3 is built from 13 residues. Overall study results and limits: Excess sharing by twins proved weaker in beta out-of-frame sequences. The study found that models underestimated out-of-frame TCR alpha sharing in monozygotic twins. Abundant beta clonotypes from cord blood had fewer insertions, unlike memory repertoires, which showed none. Conclusions rested on cross-sectional statistics rather than following the same donors.

This clonotype was sampled from a newborn girl in good health. The source material was cord blood. The chain carries TRBV7-2 and TRBJ2-5; D not certain. The chain's CDR3 is CASSLSLKGEQYF. As DNA, the CDR3 is TGTGCCAGCAGCCTCTCTCTCAAGGGTGAGCAGTACTTC. The full variable domain, with the rest looked up from reference TRBV7-2 and TRBJ2-5, is GAGVSQSPSNKVTEKGKDVELRCDPISGHTALYWYRQSLGQGLEFLIYFQGNSAPDKSGLPSDRFSAERTGGSVSTLTIQRTQQEDSAVYLCASSLSLKGEQYFGPGTRLLVL.